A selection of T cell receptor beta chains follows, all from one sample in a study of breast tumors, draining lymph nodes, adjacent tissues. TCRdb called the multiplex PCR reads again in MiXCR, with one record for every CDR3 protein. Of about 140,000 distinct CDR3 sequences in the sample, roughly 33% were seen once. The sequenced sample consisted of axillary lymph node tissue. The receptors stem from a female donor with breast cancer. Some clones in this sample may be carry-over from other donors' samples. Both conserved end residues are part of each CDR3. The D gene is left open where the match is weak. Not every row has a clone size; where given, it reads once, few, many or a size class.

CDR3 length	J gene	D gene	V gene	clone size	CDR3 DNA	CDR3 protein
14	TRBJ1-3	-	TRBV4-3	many	TGCGCCAGCGGGGGACCTAGCTCTGGAAACACCATATATTTT	CASGGPSSGNTIYF
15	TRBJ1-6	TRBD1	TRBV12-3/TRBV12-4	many	TGTGCCAGCAGTTTAGGGGACAGGGGGCATTCACCCCTCCACTTT	CASSLGDRGHSPLHF
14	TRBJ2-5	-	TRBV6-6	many	TGTGCCAGCAGTTCTTACACTAGTGAAGAGACCCAGTACTTC	CASSSYTSEETQYF
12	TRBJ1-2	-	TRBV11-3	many	TGTGCCAGCAGTTCAGGAGGCTCTGGCTACACCTTC	CASSSGGSGYTF
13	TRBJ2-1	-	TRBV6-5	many	TGTGCCAGCAGTTATGACCTCTGGAATGAGCAGTTCTTC	CASSYDLWNEQFF
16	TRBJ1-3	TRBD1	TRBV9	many	TGTGCCAGCAGCGTGGGGCAAGGACAGGCTGGAAACACCATATATTTT	CASSVGQGQAGNTIYF
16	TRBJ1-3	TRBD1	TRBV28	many	TGTGCCAGCACCGATCCCAGGGGGCTGGGTGGAAACACCATATATTTT	CASTDPRGLGGNTIYF
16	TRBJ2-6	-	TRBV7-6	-	TGTGCCAGCAGCTCAAGACCCTCTACAGGGGCCAACGTCCTGACTTTC	CASSSRPSTGANVLTF
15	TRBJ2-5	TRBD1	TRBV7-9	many	TGTGCCAGCAGCTTATGGGGCAGGGGGCCGGAGACCCAGTACTTC	CASSLWGRGPETQYF
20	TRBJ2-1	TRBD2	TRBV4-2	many	TGTGCCAGCAGCCGCGAAACCGGGACTAGCGGGGGGGCCATTAGTAATGAGCAGTTCTTC	CASSRETGTSGGAISNEQFF
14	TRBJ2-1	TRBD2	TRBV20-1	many	TGCAGTGCTAAAGGACTAGCGGGGAGTAGTGAGCAGTTCTTC	CSAKGLAGSSEQFF
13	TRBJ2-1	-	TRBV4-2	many	TGTGCCAGCAGCCAAAGGGGTTTCAATGAGCAGTTCTTC	CASSQRGFNEQFF
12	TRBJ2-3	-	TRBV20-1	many	TGCAGTGCTAGACTGACCACAGATACGCAGTATTTT	CSARLTTDTQYF
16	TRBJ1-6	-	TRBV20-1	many	TGCAGTGCTAGACGCCAAAGGGCAAACAGGCTTTCACCCCTCCACTTT	CSARRQRANRLSPLHF
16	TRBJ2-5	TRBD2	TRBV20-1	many	TGCAGTGCACGAAGCGGGGGGGCAGGCGGTCTGGAGACCCAGTACTTC	CSARSGGAGGLETQYF
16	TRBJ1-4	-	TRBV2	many	TGTGCCAGCAGTCGAGGCTCTAGGGGTACGAATGAAAAACTGTTTTTT	CASSRGSRGTNEKLFF
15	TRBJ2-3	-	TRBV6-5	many	-	CASNPFGPGLDTQYF
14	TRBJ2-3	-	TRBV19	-	TGTGCCAGTAGCGGGGGGAGGGGGCCAGATACGCAGTATTTT	CASSGGRGPDTQYF
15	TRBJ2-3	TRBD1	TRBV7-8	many	TGTGCCAGCAGCCTAAGGGACAGGGTGTACGATACGCAGTATTTT	CASSLRDRVYDTQYF
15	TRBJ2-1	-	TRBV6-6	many	TGTGCCAGCAGTTACTGGGACCTAACCGACAATGAGCAGTTCTTC	CASSYWDLTDNEQFF
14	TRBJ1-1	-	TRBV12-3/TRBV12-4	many	TGTGCCAGCAGCCAAAACCTGTGGGCCACTGAAGCTTTCTTT	CASSQNLWATEAFF
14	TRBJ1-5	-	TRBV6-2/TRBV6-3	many	TGTGCCAGCAGTTCCAACTCCCTCTATCAGCCCCAGCATTTT	CASSSNSLYQPQHF